This T cell receptor beta chain emerged from a study of early T cells in non-severe SARS-CoV-2 infection. Study-wide context: Bulk RNA isolated from unsorted whole blood underwent sequencing; chains were not paired. General study results and limits: VDJdb matching skewed toward anti-spike CD8 responses, missing private and CD4 specificities.

The TCR library protocol attached unique molecular identifiers to the individual cDNA molecules. MiXCR, applied by TCRdb to the 5' RACE reads, yields one record per CDR3 protein. The sample lists 51,000 or so distinct CDR3 sequences, approximately 11% seen once, with 13% in the top ten. This clonotype was found a few times. No antigen is known for it. Germline CDR1 is MDHEN and CDR2 is SYDVKM. With 3 bases clipped from V and 8 bases from J, the junction kept 8 bases outside the gene matches. CDR3 length equals 14 residues. This receptor was obtained from an adult who was a healthcare worker with PCR-confirmed SARS-CoV-2 infection or an uninfected control (not recorded which). The chain couples TRBV28 to TRBJ2-3; 7 bases line up with TRBD1. Sequencing used whole blood. CDR3 in DNA: TGTGCCAGCAGTTTGACAGGGTTACTTGGTACGCAGTATTTT. Translating gives CASSLTGLLGTQYF.